This T cell receptor beta chain is drawn from a study of CXCR3-negative and CXCR3-positive naive CD8 T cells. For the study at large: Cumulative TRB read yield was roughly 150 million, averaging about 1.5 +/- 0.3 million per library. Regarding the study as a whole: In naive cells, CXCR3-negative and CXCR3-positive subsets had similar TRBV-TRBJ usage; memory cells differed. TCR strength was inferred from TRB CDR3 properties, while surface CD5 was comparable between naive subsets.

This CDR3 is built from 14 residues. UMI-labeled TRB cDNA libraries were prepared by 5' RACE. TCRdb re-called the 5' RACE reads, yielding one record per CDR3 amino acid sequence without DNA. This sample's clone table lists about 40,000 distinct CDR3 sequences. On this clonotype: The antigen is undetermined.

With more than 250,000 cells each, the CD8+ T cell subsets were individually sorted in triplicate. The chain employs TRBV12-3 or TRBV12-4 and TRBJ2-7; absent DNA, TCRdb's TRBD1 call cannot be checked. Sequencing was done on a sample of memory CD8+ T cells from blood. The clonotype was recovered from a human donor in good health. Some clones in this sample may be carry-over from other donors' samples. The CDR3 loop is CASSHGTLTYEQYF.